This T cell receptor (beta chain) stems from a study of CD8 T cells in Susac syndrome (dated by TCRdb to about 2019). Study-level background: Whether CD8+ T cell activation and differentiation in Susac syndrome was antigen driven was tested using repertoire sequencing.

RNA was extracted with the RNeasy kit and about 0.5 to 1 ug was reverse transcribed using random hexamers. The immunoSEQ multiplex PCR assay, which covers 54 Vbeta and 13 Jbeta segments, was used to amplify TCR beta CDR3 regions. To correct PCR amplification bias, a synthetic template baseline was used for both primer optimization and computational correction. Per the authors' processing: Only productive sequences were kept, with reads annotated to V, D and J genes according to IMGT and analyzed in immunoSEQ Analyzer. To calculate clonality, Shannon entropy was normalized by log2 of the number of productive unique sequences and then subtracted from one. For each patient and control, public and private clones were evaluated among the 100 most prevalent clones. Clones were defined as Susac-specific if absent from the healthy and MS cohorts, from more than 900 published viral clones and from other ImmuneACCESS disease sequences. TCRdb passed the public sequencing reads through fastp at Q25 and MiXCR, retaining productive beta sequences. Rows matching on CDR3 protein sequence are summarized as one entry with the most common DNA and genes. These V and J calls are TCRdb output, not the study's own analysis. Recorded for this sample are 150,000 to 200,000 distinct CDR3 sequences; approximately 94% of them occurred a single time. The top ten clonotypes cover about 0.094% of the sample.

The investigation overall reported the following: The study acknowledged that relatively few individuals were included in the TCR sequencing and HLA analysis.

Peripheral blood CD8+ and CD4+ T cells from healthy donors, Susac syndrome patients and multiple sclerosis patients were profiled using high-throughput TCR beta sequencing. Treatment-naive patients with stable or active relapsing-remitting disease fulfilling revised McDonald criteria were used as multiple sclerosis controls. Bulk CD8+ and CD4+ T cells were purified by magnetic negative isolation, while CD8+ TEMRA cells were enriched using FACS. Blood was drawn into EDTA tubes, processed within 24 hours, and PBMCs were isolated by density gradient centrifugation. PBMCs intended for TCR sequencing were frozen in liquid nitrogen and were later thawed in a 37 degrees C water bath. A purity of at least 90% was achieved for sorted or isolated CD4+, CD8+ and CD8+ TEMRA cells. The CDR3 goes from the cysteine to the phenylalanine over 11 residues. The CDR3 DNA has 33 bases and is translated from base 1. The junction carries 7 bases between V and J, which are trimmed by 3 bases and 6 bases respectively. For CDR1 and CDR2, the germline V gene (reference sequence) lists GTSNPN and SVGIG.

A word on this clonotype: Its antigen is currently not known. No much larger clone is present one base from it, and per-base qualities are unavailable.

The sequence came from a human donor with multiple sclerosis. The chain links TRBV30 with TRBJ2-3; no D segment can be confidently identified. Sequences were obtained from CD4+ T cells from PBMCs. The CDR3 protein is CAWSALDTQYF. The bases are TGTGCCTGGAGCGCTCTTGATACGCAGTATTTT.